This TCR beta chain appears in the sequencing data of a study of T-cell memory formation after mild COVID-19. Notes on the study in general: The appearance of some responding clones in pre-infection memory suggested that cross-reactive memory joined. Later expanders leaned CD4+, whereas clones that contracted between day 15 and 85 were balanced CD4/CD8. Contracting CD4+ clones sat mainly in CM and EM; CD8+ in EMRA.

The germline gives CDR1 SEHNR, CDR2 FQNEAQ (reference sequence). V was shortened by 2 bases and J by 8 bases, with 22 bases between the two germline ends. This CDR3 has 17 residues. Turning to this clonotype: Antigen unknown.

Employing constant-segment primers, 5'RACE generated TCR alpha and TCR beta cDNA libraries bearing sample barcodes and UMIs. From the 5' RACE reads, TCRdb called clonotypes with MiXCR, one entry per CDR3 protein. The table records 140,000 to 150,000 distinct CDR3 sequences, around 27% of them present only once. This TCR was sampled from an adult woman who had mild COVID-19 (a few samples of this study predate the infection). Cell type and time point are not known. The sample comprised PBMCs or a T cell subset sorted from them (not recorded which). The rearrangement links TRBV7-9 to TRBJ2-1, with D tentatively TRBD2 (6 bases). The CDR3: CASSLLVGTHGMYEQFF. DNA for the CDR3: TGTGCCAGCAGCTTACTCGTCGGGACTCACGGAATGTATGAGCAGTTCTTC.